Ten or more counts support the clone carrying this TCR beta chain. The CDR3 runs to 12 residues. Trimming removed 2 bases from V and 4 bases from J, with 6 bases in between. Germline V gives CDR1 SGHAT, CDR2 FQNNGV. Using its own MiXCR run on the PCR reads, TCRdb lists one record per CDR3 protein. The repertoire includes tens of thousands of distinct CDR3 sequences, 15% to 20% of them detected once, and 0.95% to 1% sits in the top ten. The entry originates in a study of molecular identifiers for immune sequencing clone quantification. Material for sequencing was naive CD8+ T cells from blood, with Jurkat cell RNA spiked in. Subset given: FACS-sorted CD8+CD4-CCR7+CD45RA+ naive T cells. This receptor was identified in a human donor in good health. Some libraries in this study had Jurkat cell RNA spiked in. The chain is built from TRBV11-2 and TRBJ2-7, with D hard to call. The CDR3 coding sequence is TGTGCCAGCAGCTTATTAGGGTACGAGCAGTACTTC. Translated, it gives CASSLLGYEQYF.